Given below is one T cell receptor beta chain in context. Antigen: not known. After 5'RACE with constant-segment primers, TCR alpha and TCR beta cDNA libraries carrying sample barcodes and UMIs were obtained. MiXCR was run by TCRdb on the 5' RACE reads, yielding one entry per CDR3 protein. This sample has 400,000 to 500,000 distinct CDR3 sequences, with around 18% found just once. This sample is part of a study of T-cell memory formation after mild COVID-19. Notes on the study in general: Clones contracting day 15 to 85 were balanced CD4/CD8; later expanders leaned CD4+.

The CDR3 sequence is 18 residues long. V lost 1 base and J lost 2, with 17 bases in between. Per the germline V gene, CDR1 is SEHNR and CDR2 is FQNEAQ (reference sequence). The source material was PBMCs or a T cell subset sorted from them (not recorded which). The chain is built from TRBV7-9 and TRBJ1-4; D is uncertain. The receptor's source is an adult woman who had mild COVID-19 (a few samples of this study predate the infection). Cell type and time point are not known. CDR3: CASSLGAYRGPTNEKLFF. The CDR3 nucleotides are TGTGCCAGCAGCTTAGGGGCTTACCGCGGGCCCACTAATGAAAAACTGTTTTTT.